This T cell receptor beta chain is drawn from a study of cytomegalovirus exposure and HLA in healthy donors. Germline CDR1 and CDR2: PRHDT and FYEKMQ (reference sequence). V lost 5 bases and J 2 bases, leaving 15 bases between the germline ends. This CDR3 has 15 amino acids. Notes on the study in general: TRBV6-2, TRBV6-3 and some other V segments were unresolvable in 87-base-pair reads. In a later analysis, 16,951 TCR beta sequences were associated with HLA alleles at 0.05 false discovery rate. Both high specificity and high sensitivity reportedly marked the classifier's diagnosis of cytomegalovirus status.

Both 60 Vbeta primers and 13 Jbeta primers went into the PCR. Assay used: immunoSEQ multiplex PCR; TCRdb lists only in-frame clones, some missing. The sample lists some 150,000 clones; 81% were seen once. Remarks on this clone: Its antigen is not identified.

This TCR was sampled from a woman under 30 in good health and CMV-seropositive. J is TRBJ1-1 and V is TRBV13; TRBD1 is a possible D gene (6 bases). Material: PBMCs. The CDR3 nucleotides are TGTGCCAGCAGCACGCCTCTGGACAGAAACACTGAAGCTTTCTTT. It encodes CASSTPLDRNTEAFF.